This T cell receptor beta chain was identified during a study of tumor-infiltrating lymphocytes in primary liver carcinoma. The study's findings and limits: Less overlap was seen in tumor-adjacent and tumor-blood pairs than in tumor region pairs.

In the case of this clonotype: Antigen: not known.

Co-extraction of both nucleic acids (RNA and DNA) used roughly 20-33 mg of unsorted bulk tissue. The cohort consisted of patients whose primary liver carcinoma was surgically resected. Infection with HBV was chronic in patients; they were treatment-naive. From 400 to 500 ng total RNA, TCR beta cDNA was generated with a primer in the constant region. Slightly modified ARM-PCR with three nested multiplex PCR rounds yielded TCR beta libraries. TRBV1-TRBV30 forward primers paired with a C-beta reverse primer drove the first two PCR rounds, about 10 cycles each. TCRdb fed the multiplex PCR reads into MiXCR, producing one record per CDR3 protein. The sample consists of some 110,000 distinct CDR3 sequences, roughly four fifths of them appearing once. CDR3 length equals 14 residues. The V gene lost 4 bases and the J gene lost 6 bases, with 10 bases spanning the gap. Germline CDR1 and CDR2: LNHDA and SQIVND (reference sequence).

V and J are TRBV19 and TRBJ2-6; D is perhaps TRBD1 (5 bases). Material: liver tumor tissue from sampling region 3. The subset here: tumor region T3, left-lateral pole. The clonotype was recovered from a man between 40 and 49 years old with primary liver carcinoma and hepatitis B virus infection. CDR3 nucleotides: TGTGCCAGTAGTACAGGGTTGGTGGCCAACGTCCTGACTTTC. Its translation is CASSTGLVANVLTF.